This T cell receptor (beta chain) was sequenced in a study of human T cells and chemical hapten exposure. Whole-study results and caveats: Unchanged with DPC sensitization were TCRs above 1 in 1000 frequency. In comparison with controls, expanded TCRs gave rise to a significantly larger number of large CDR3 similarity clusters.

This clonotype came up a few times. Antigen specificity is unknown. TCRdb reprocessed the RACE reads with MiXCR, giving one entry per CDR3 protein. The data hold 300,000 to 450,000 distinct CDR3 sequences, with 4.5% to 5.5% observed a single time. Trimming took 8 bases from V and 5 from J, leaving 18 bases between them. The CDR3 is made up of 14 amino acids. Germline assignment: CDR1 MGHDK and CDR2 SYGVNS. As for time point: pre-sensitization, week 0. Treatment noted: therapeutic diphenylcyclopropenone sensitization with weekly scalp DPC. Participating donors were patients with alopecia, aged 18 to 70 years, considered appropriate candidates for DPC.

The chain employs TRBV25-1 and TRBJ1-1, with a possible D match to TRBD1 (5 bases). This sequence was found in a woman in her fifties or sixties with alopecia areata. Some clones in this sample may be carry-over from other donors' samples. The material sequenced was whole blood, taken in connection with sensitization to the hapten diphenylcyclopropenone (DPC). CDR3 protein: CASWEAGSGTEAFF. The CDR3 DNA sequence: TGTGCCAGCTGGGAGGCAGGGAGCGGGACTGAAGCTTTCTTT. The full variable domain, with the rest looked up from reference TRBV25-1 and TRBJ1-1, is EADIYQTPRYLVIGTGKKITLECSQTMGHDKMYWYQQDPGMELHLIHYSYGVNSTEKGDLSSESTVSRIRTEHFPLTLESARPSHTSQYLCASWEAGSGTEAFFGQGTRLTVV.